One sample yielded the 6 T cell receptor beta chains listed below, sequenced in a study of T cell responses to AZD1222 COVID-19 vaccine. Measured with immunoSEQ multiplex PCR; TCRdb has only the in-frame clones, and not every one. The sample has 100,000 or so clones; about 90% are singletons. This material consisted of peripheral blood, taken on day 0 of AZD1222 vaccination. The source is an adult in good health.

This clone was recorded once. This chain connects TRBV5-4 to TRBJ2-1; 12 bases line up with TRBD1. The CDR3 is 15 residues long. J lost 7 bases, V lost 4 bases, and 6 bases had no gene match. Germline lookup yields CDR1 SGHNT and CDR2 YYREEE (reference sequence). The CDR3 DNA reads as TGTGCCAGCAGCCCCGGGACAGGGGGCTTGAATGAGCAGTTCTTC. Protein: CASSPGTGGLNEQFF.

The rearrangement uses TRBV28 and TRBJ2-7; D tentatively reads TRBD1 or TRBD2 (6 bases each). The CDR3 contains 13 residues. V dropped 7 bases and J dropped 2 bases, with 12 bases sitting between them. Germline V gene data show CDR1 as MDHEN and CDR2 as SYDVKM. The CDR3 DNA reads TGTGCCAGCATAACTGGGGGGCCCTACGAGCAGTACTTC. This translates into CASITGGPYEQYF. The full variable domain, its missing parts supplied by reference TRBV28 and TRBJ2-7, is DVKVTQSSRYLVKRTGEKVFLECVQDMDHENMFWYRQDPGLGLRLIYFSYDVKMKEKGDIPEGYSVSREKKERFSLILESASTNQTSMYLCASITGGPYEQYFGPGTRLTVT.

This chain links TRBV5-4 with TRBJ1-1, with D maybe TRBD1 (6 bases). Trimming took off 6 bases at V and 4 bases at J, with 13 bases between the two ends. CDR1 is SGHNT, CDR2 YYREEE, per germline (reference sequence). The CDR3 runs to 13 residues. The CDR3 DNA reads as TGTGCCAGCACCCAGGGGCCGGGCACTGAAGCTTTCTTT. Protein: CASTQGPGTEAFF.

This chain connects TRBV6-5 to TRBJ2-1; TRBD2 agrees at 12 bases. Germline V gene lookup returns CDR1 MNHEY and CDR2 SVGAGI. V dropped 6 bases and J dropped 4; count of bases not matched to a gene: 1. There are 14 residues in the CDR3. The CDR3 DNA reads as TGTGCCAGCAGGACTAGCGGGAGATACAATGAGCAGTTCTTC. Its translation is CASRTSGRYNEQFF.

The V gene is TRBV18, the J gene TRBJ2-7; D unresolved. CDR3 size: 16 residues. Germline lookup yields CDR1 KGHSH and CDR2 LQKENI. Trimming pared 3 bases from V and 3 bases from J, leaving 18 bases between. CDR3 nucleotide sequence: TGTGCCAGCTCACCCACCCCAAATCCGGGCAGCTACGAGCAGTACTTC. This translates into CASSPTPNPGSYEQYF.

CDR3: CASSFLAASYNEQFF. CDR3 coding DNA: TGCGCCAGCAGCTTCCTAGCGGCCTCCTACAATGAGCAGTTCTTC. The chain joins TRBV5-1 to TRBJ2-1; 7 bases align to TRBD2. The trim removed 2 bases at V and 0 bases at J, leaving 2 bases unmatched. Per the germline V gene, CDR1 is SGHRS and CDR2 is YFSETQ. This CDR3 contains 15 residues.